This entry lists 2 T cell receptor beta chains sequenced from one sample in a study of vaccination effects on CD4 cells after COVID-19. Using immunoSEQ multiplex PCR, the repertoire was profiled, and TCRdb retains in-frame clones only, with some absent. The profile shows under 35,000 clones, roughly 63% of them singletons. Antigens of these TCRs are unknown. Using viral peptide pools, the ViraFEST assay grew out antigen-specific CD4+ T cells prior to sequencing. Following culture for about ten days, CD4+ T cells were isolated. Two-dose BNT162b2 or mRNA-1273 vaccination was given to participants. The material was CD4+ T cells from PBMCs cultured with SARS-CoV-2 spike peptides, obtained after COVID-19 vaccination. The receptors were sampled from a human donor who received a COVID-19 vaccine.

The chain combines TRBV10-3 with TRBJ1-2, with unresolved D. In germline, CDR1 is ENHRY, CDR2 SYGVKD. This CDR3 has 14 amino acids. Trimming left V 7 bases short and J 1 base short, with 13 bases between. The CDR3, as DNA: TGTGCCATCAAAGGCCAGCCTAATAACTATGGCTACACCTTC. Its translation is CAIKGQPNNYGYTF.

As concerns this clone: The same CDR3 can be traced to other DNA sequences in this sample. The V and J genes are TRBV15 and TRBJ1-4, with D possibly matching TRBD1 (6 bases). Germline CDR1 is LNHNV and CDR2 is YYDKDF (reference sequence). CDR3 length: 14 residues. Trimming pared 0 bases from V and 8 bases from J, leaving 10 bases between. CDR3 nucleotides: TGTGCCACCAGCAGAGACAGGGGCGCGGAAAAACTGTTTTTT. As protein: CATSRDRGAEKLFF.